The rows below give T cell receptor beta chains drawn from one sample of a study of blood T cell repertoires in COVID-19. Clones were read by immunoSEQ multiplex PCR, and TCRdb kept only the in-frame ones, dropping some. The sample holds approximately 70,000 clones; 70% to 90% are singletons and the top ten take around 6.4%. Sequencing was carried out using peripheral blood. All receptors come from an older woman with acute or convalescent COVID-19. The CDR3 runs from the conserved cysteine through the conserved F or W. The D gene is left open where the match is weak. Size tells how often a clone was seen (once, few, many) or the class of an expanded clone, and some rows leave it out.

NA	TRBD2	13	TRBV5-1	TRBJ2-7	CASSWTSMGEQYF	TGCGCCAGCAGCTGGACTAGCATGGGCGAGCAGTACTTC
NA	NA	16	TRBV5-1	TRBJ2-3	CASSSATGRGTDTQYF	TGCGCCAGCAGCTCGGCCACTGGTCGGGGCACAGATACGCAGTATTTT
few	NA	12	TRBV7-9	TRBJ2-2	CASSSVHGELFF	TGTGCCAGCAGCTCAGTTCACGGGGAGCTGTTTTTT
NA	TRBD2	15	TRBV6-2/TRBV6-3	TRBJ2-1	CASSYSGLANNEQFF	TGTGCCAGCAGTTACTCGGGACTAGCCAACAATGAGCAGTTCTTC
NA	TRBD1	14	TRBV29-1	TRBJ2-2	CSAPGTGNTGELFF	TGCAGCGCCCCCGGGACAGGGAACACCGGGGAGCTGTTTTTT
NA	TRBD1	13	TRBV19	TRBJ1-1	CATRDRVGTEAFF	TGTGCCACCCGTGACAGGGTAGGGACTGAAGCTTTCTTT
NA	NA	15	TRBV28	TRBJ1-2	CASSLFSGRARGYTF	TGTGCCAGCAGTTTATTCTCAGGGAGGGCGCGCGGCTACACCTTC
NA	TRBD2	15	TRBV19	TRBJ2-2	CASSTLAGSTPELFF	TGTGCCAGTAGTACCCTAGCGGGATCGACTCCGGAGCTGTTTTTT
NA	NA	13	TRBV6-6	TRBJ1-1	CASNAQGNTEAFF	TGTGCCAGCAACGCACAGGGGAACACTGAAGCTTTCTTT
NA	TRBD1	17	TRBV28	TRBJ1-2	CASSFHSGTVVIYGYTF	TGTGCCAGCAGCTTTCATTCCGGGACAGTCGTGATCTATGGCTACACCTTC
NA	NA	12	TRBV12-5	TRBJ1-1	CASGLYRGEAFF	TGTGCTAGTGGTTTGTATAGGGGCGAAGCTTTCTTT
NA	NA	18	TRBV15	TRBJ2-2	CATSRDSWAGAYTGELFF	TGTGCCACCAGCAGAGATTCCTGGGCAGGGGCATACACCGGGGAGCTGTTTTTT
NA	TRBD1	15	TRBV18	TRBJ1-1	CASSPRTGGVTEAFF	TGTGCCAGCTCACCTCGGACAGGGGGCGTCACTGAAGCTTTCTTT
NA	TRBD1	16	TRBV29-1	TRBJ2-7	CSVETPRTGTSYEQYF	TGCAGCGTTGAAACCCCTCGGACAGGGACCTCCTACGAGCAGTACTTC
NA	NA	13	TRBV3-1/TRBV3-2	TRBJ1-5	CASSPDRFQPQHF	TGTGCCAGCAGCCCGGACAGATTTCAGCCCCAGCATTTT
NA	TRBD1	10	TRBV7-9	TRBJ2-7	CASSCGDSPF	TGTGCCAGCAGCTGTGGGGACAGCCCCTTC
NA	NA	12	TRBV6-5	TRBJ1-1	CASGQGWTEAFF	TGTGCCAGCGGGCAGGGTTGGACTGAAGCTTTCTTT
NA	TRBD1	14	TRBV30	TRBJ1-6	CARATGGRNSPLHF	TGTGCCCGGGCGACAGGGGGCAGGAATTCACCCCTCCACTTT
NA	TRBD1	15	TRBV6-2/TRBV6-3	TRBJ1-1	CASSSRRQGATEAFF	TGTGCCAGCAGCTCCCGACGTCAGGGGGCCACTGAAGCTTTCTTT
NA	NA	13	TRBV7-8	TRBJ1-4	CASSLGSAGGLFF	TGTGCCAGCAGCTTAGGGTCAGCCGGGGGACTGTTTTTT
NA	NA	13	TRBV12-3/TRBV12-4	TRBJ1-1	CASSRAEEDEAFF	TGTGCCAGCAGCCGAGCCGAGGAGGACGAAGCTTTCTTT
NA	NA	14	TRBV6-1	TRBJ1-1	CASSDQQMNTEAFF	TGTGCCAGCAGTGACCAACAGATGAACACTGAAGCTTTCTTT
NA	TRBD2	13	TRBV2	TRBJ2-5	CASSAGGQETQYF	TGTGCCAGCAGTGCGGGGGGGCAAGAGACCCAGTACTTC
NA	TRBD2	17	TRBV2	TRBJ2-3	CASEWGLAGGLGDTQYF	TGTGCCAGCGAGTGGGGTCTAGCGGGGGGGCTGGGAGATACGCAGTATTTT
NA	NA	15	TRBV30	TRBJ1-2	CAWSVGMTVSYGYTF	TGTGCCTGGAGTGTGGGGATGACAGTGAGCTATGGCTACACCTTC
NA	TRBD1	14	TRBV5-1	TRBJ1-6	CASSQGQGGSPLHF	TGCGCCAGCAGCCAGGGACAGGGAGGGTCACCCCTCCACTTT
few	NA	14	TRBV7-3	TRBJ2-3	CASSAVESTDTQYF	TGTGCCAGCAGCGCGGTGGAGAGCACAGATACGCAGTATTTT
NA	NA	16	TRBV30	TRBJ1-5	CAWSVGGSDPNQPQHF	TGTGCCTGGAGTGTAGGAGGGAGTGACCCTAATCAGCCCCAGCATTTT
NA	TRBD1	13	TRBV20-1	TRBJ1-1	CSASSGGRTEAFF	TGCAGTGCTAGTTCAGGGGGCCGCACTGAAGCTTTCTTT
NA	NA	13	TRBV28	TRBJ2-5	CASSSYRAGTQYF	TGTGCCAGCAGTTCTTACAGAGCTGGGACCCAGTACTTC
NA	TRBD1	16	TRBV28	TRBJ1-5	CASSSIDRVSNQPQHF	TGTGCCAGCAGTTCGATTGACAGGGTTAGCAATCAGCCCCAGCATTTT
NA	NA	16	TRBV2	TRBJ2-2	CASMEGVERNTGELFF	TGTGCCAGCATGGAGGGCGTAGAGCGGAACACCGGGGAGCTGTTTTTT
NA	TRBD1	15	TRBV5-1	TRBJ1-3	CASSLARDRGDTIYF	TGCGCCAGCTCTCTTGCGAGGGACAGGGGCGACACCATATATTTT
NA	NA	14	TRBV5-4	TRBJ1-2	CASSQRTDLGGYTF	TGTGCCAGCAGCCAGCGGACAGACTTAGGCGGCTACACCTTC
NA	NA	14	TRBV25-1	TRBJ1-2	CASSPGGGVYGYTF	TGTGCCAGCAGTCCAGGTGGGGGCGTCTATGGCTACACCTTC
NA	TRBD2	17	TRBV3-1/TRBV3-2	TRBJ2-1	CASSQDTLAGTYNEQFF	TGTGCCAGCAGCCAAGATACGCTAGCGGGGACCTACAATGAGCAGTTCTTC
NA	TRBD1	14	TRBV29-1	TRBJ2-7	CSVEGGTDFSEQYF	TGCAGCGTTGAAGGTGGGACAGACTTCAGCGAGCAGTACTTC
once	NA	14	TRBV6-1	TRBJ1-5	CASSEGGGLQPQHF	TGTGCCAGCAGTGAAGGGGGGGGCCTTCAGCCCCAGCATTTT
NA	NA	15	TRBV6-2/TRBV6-3	TRBJ2-4	CASSPDFSIRGIQYF	TGTGCCAGCAGCCCGGACTTCTCAATCCGGGGCATTCAGTACTTC
NA	NA	13	TRBV7-3	TRBJ1-4	CASSLSGNEKLFF	TGTGCCAGCAGCTTATCCGGGAATGAAAAACTGTTTTTT
once	NA	15	TRBV9	TRBJ1-2	CASSVVGGTLDGYTF	TGTGCCAGCAGCGTAGTTGGAGGGACCCTAGATGGCTACACCTTC
few	NA	13	TRBV5-1	TRBJ1-1	CASSITGRTEAFF	TGCGCCAGCAGCATTACAGGCCGCACTGAAGCTTTCTTT
NA	TRBD1	16	TRBV5-1	TRBJ2-7	CASSFLSGTGVDEQYF	TGCGCCAGCAGCTTCCTCTCCGGGACAGGGGTCGACGAGCAGTACTTC
few	NA	14	TRBV10-3	TRBJ1-1	CAISIDSPNTEAFF	TGTGCCATCAGTATAGACAGCCCAAACACTGAAGCTTTCTTT
NA	NA	20	TRBV21-1	TRBJ1-4	CASSKPLGQGYFATNEKLFF	TGTGCCAGCAGCAAACCTTTAGGACAGGGGTATTTTGCAACTAATGAAAAACTGTTTTTT
NA	TRBD1	18	TRBV19	TRBJ2-1	CASSIQLGTGSPYNEQFF	TGTGCCAGTAGTATCCAGTTAGGGACAGGGAGCCCCTACAATGAGCAGTTCTTC
NA	NA	16	TRBV4-3	TRBJ1-2	CASSQDFRDSNYGYTF	TGCGCCAGCAGCCAAGATTTCCGGGATTCCAATTATGGCTACACCTTC
once	NA	14	TRBV5-4	TRBJ2-1	CASSLAVSSDEQFF	TGTGCCAGCAGCTTGGCCGTGTCCAGTGATGAGCAGTTCTTC
NA	NA	13	TRBV19	TRBJ1-1	CASSPYRDTEAFF	TGTGCCAGTAGTCCCTACCGGGACACTGAAGCTTTCTTT
NA	TRBD1	14	TRBV29-1	TRBJ1-1	CSVARDRGRPEAFF	TGCAGCGTGGCTCGGGACAGGGGGCGACCTGAAGCTTTCTTT